The text below deals with one TCR beta chain. There are a few counts of this clonotype. The specificity of this receptor is unknown. No much larger clone exists at a distance of one base, and base qualities are not known. This record comes from a study of blood T cells in healthy people across ages (dated by TCRdb to between 2015 and 2016). Study-level background: Template switching captured roughly one uniquely barcoded TCR beta cDNA molecule per two T cells in model experiments. Using deep sequencing normalized with unique cDNA molecular identifiers, the study measured how TCR beta repertoire diversity changes with age. The donors were split into four age groups: young (average about 15 years), middle-aged (around 37), aged (roughly 65) and long-lived (approximately 80). To avoid experimental bias, donors of different ages were distributed randomly across sequencing lanes. Two additional independent replicas of 1 million unique cDNA reads from the same blood draw were analyzed for two donors (one aged 18 to 30 and one aged 80 or older). Overall results and qualifications from the work: Conclusive comparison of naive and antigen-experienced compartments was prevented by the profiling of bulk unsorted PBMCs. Observed TCR beta diversity correlated strongly with the percentage of naive T cells measured by flow cytometry. Compared with the aged group, the long-lived group had more naive CD4+ T cells, fewer expanded clones and increased TCR diversity, suggesting age selection. Observed TCR beta diversity per million T cells fell roughly linearly with age, and a significant reduction was already apparent by age roughly 40. Because donor CMV infection status was unknown, age-related changes in expanded clonotypes were potentially confounded. Estimates of total diversity based on one million sequenced T cells were considered lower bounds and underestimates.

V lost 5 bases and J lost 0 bases; the stretch between them is 11 bases long. CDR1 and CDR2 are drawn from the germline V gene: MNHEY, SVGAGI. Including cysteine and phenylalanine, the CDR3 has 14 amino acids. The CDR3 DNA has 42 bases and is translated from base 1. The protocol used for the library was 5' RACE. Reads for this sample came from an Illumina HiSeq 2500. A second roughly 6 to 12 cycle PCR used a sample-barcoded 5' primer and a J-beta primer mix. A template-switch 5' adaptor carrying 12 random nucleotides introduced a unique molecular identifier onto each TCR beta cDNA molecule. At least 2.5 million CDR3-containing paired-end reads were obtained from each sample. First-strand cDNA was synthesized from all RNA with the Mint cDNA synthesis kit, primed by a TRBC-specific oligonucleotide. After uracil-DNA glycosylase treatment, a first 18-cycle PCR used universal primers M1SS and BC2_uni_R on all cDNA. Concerning the study's data processing: Normalization of each sample was performed by random selection of 1 million high-quality reads, each carrying a distinct molecular identifier. Reads sharing molecular identifiers were discarded rather than binned into consensus sequences. MiTCR, with a Q25 quality threshold and the strictest error-elimination algorithm, was used for CDR3 identification, clonotype clustering and error correction. A nonparametric unseen species model using Euler transformation provided a lower-bound estimate of total TCR beta diversity. In TCRdb, the public reads were trimmed at Q25 with fastp and aligned with MiXCR, with productive beta chains retained. Here each entry gathers all rows of one CDR3 protein and keeps the most common genes and DNA. TCRdb, not the authors, supplied the V and J calls. The sample table lists over 950,000 distinct CDR3 sequences, roughly two fifths of them with a count of one. Of the sample, around 13% is held by the ten largest clones.

The donors were roughly 39 Caucasian individuals from Russia, aged about 6 to 95 years, who were systemically healthy. Ten milliliters of peripheral blood were drawn from each donor into EDTA-treated Vacutainer tubes. Ficoll-Paque density-gradient centrifugation was used to isolate PBMCs, with at least 6.5 million per sample. Trizol reagent was used to extract total RNA from PBMCs, with at least 6 micrograms per sample. For every donor, flow cytometry on a PBMC aliquot measured the percentage of naive CD45RAhigh/CD27high T cells. The rearrangement joined TRBV6-5 to TRBJ2-7, with the D gene not clear enough to name. This sequence was found in a man younger than 35 in good health. Specimen: blood. The CDR3 region reads CASSLAPGSYEQYF. The DNA reads as follows: TGTGCCAGCAGTCTTGCCCCAGGCTCCTACGAGCAGTACTTC.